These 12 T cell receptor beta chains were all obtained from the same sample, sequenced in a study of cytomegalovirus exposure and HLA in healthy donors. Sequencing was performed with immunoSEQ multiplex PCR; in TCRdb, only in-frame clones are kept and a portion is missing. The sample has 85,000 to 130,000 clones; around 89% are singletons. Source material: PBMCs. The origin of the receptors is a young woman in good health and CMV-seropositive.

The chain carries TRBV10-1 and TRBJ1-1; 8 bases are shared with TRBD1. The CDR3 is 14 amino acids. Germline CDR1 WNHNN, CDR2 SYGVQD (reference sequence). The junction had 5 bases not matched to a gene; V was cut back by 4 bases and J by 4 bases. This CDR3 is CASSVITGGTEAFF. In DNA form, the CDR3 reads TGCGCCAGCAGTGTAATAACAGGGGGCACTGAAGCTTTCTTT.

This clone has just one count. The chain couples TRBV4-3 to TRBJ1-1; TRBD1 matches at 7 bases. The length of the CDR3 is 16 residues. The V segment lost 0 bases and the J segment 0 bases; nucleotides outside the gene matches: 4. The germline gives CDR1 LGHNA, CDR2 YSLEER. The CDR3 bases are TGCGCCAGCAGCCAAGACCGGGACAGCCTGAACACTGAAGCTTTCTTT. Its protein product is CASSQDRDSLNTEAFF.

The V and J genes are TRBV5-1 and TRBJ1-1; possibly TRBD1 for D (6 bases). V lost 0 bases to trimming and J lost 2 bases, with 8 bases between them. Germline CDR1 SGHRS, CDR2 YFSETQ. The CDR3 covers 14 residues. CDR3 DNA: TGCGCCAGCAGCTTGGTACAGGGTAACACTGAAGCTTTCTTT. Translation: CASSLVQGNTEAFF.

V usage is TRBV2 and J usage is TRBJ1-3, with TRBD1 identical over 7 bases. J lost 1 base, V lost 4 bases, and 7 bases had no gene match. This CDR3 is 16 amino acids long. Germline lookup yields CDR1 SNHLY and CDR2 FYNNEI. The CDR3 DNA sequence: TGTGCCAGCAGTGTTATGGGACAGCTGTCTGGAAACACCATATATTTT. It specifies CASSVMGQLSGNTIYF.

The V and J genes are TRBV7-9 and TRBJ1-2, with 10 bases fitting TRBD1. The CDR3 has 13 amino acids. Germline V gene lookup returns CDR1 SEHNR and CDR2 FQNEAQ (reference sequence). Trimming removed 6 bases from V and 5 bases from J; junction bases left unmatched: 3. CDR3 nucleotide sequence: TGTGCCAGCAGTACGGGACAGGGGTATGGCTACACCTTC. It encodes CASSTGQGYGYTF.

The chain recombines TRBV28 with TRBJ1-3, with 7 bases that match TRBD1. Germline V CDR1 and CDR2: MDHEN, SYDVKM. Losses at the gene ends were 5 bases for V and 8 bases for J; bases not matched to a gene: 9. This CDR3 has 14 residues. Here the CDR3 DNA reads TGTGCCAGCAGTCGGACAGGAACCCCAGACACCATATATTTT. Translating it yields CASSRTGTPDTIYF.

The V and J genes are TRBV4-3 and TRBJ1-6; D is perhaps TRBD1 (5 bases). The germline V gene encodes CDR1 LGHNA and CDR2 YSLEER. Trimming took off 0 bases at V and 6 bases at J, with 15 bases between the two ends. This CDR3 contains 17 residues. The CDR3 is CASSQEGPGDINSPLHF. The CDR3 DNA is TGCGCCAGCAGCCAAGAGGGGCCGGGGGATATTAATTCACCCCTCCACTTT.

The V gene is TRBV29-1, the J gene TRBJ1-2; D might be TRBD1 (5 bases). This CDR3 spans 16 amino acids. Looked up from germline, CDR1 is SQVTM and CDR2 is ANQGSEA. The ends were cut back, 7 bases at V and 5 bases at J, with 26 bases in the middle. CDR3 coding DNA: TGCAGCGCCATTAAGAACCCAGGGAGGGGAACATATGGCTACACCTTC. Protein sequence: CSAIKNPGRGTYGYTF.

The chain has TRBV2 and TRBJ1-1, with a tentative D call TRBD1 (6 bases). CDR1 and CDR2 from the germline V gene are SNHLY and FYNNEI. V dropped 6 bases and J dropped 2 bases, with 16 bases sitting between them. This CDR3 contains 15 residues. The CDR3 sequence: CASSLGGTQNTEAFF. The CDR3 bases are TGTGCCAGCAGCCTAGGGGGTACTCAAAACACTGAAGCTTTCTTT.

The chain carries TRBV28 and TRBJ2-3; D is perhaps TRBD1 (5 bases). CDR3 size: 15 residues. Trimming stripped 2 bases from V and 1 base from J, with 10 bases between. Germline-derived CDR1 and CDR2 are MDHEN and SYDVKM. CDR3 DNA: TGTGCCAGCAGTTTAGGGGCAGGGCGCACAGATACGCAGTATTTT. Residues: CASSLGAGRTDTQYF.

A note on this clone: One end of the junction is discordant with germline, which a read error may explain. The chain recombines TRBV7-9 with TRBJ1-1; D is ambiguous. Germline V lookup: CDR1 SEHNR, CDR2 FQNEAQ (reference sequence). This CDR3 is built from 11 residues. CDR3 amino acids: CASSLTWETSF. Written as DNA, the CDR3 is TGTGCCAGCAGCTTGACATGGGAGACCTCGTTT.

This clone is a singleton in its sample. The chain employs TRBV4-1 and TRBJ2-7; no clear D. Trimming left V 0 bases short and J 7 bases short, with 22 bases between. The germline CDR1 and CDR2 sequences are MGHRA and YSYEKL. The CDR3 extends over 17 amino acids. The CDR3 DNA follows: TGCGCCAGCAGCCAAGAAAGCTCCCACCTCTCTCTGGAGGAGCAGTACTTC. This gives the protein CASSQESSHLSLEEQYF.